This record concerns one TCR beta chain sequence. Its specificity is unknown. This sample is drawn from a study of T cells in Graves' hyperthyroidism and ophthalmopathy. Study-level findings and limits: Blood also showed most of the thyroid clonotypes that were expanded above 0.001.

The source material, RNA transcripts, was used to amplify TCR beta CDR3 regions. When the TCR CDR3 underwent first-round RT-PCR, the HTBI primer set was used. TCRdb analysed the multiplex PCR reads with MiXCR anew, one entry per CDR3 protein. Seen here are a few hundred thousand distinct CDR3 sequences, more than 45% observed once, and the top ten hold just over 8%. Diagnosing involved the use of clinical symptoms, serum thyroxine and TRAb, thyroid ultrasound and orbital computed tomography. The junction had 5 bases not matched to a gene; V was cut back by 3 bases and J by 5 bases. The germline gives CDR1 LNHNV, CDR2 YYDKDF (reference sequence). There are 16 residues in the CDR3.

J is TRBJ1-5 and V is TRBV15; 12 bases agree with TRBD1. This TCR derives from a woman younger than 30 with Graves' hyperthyroidism. Sequences were obtained from peripheral blood or thyroid tissue (not recorded which). The CDR3 region is CATSSFGDRGHQPQHF. In DNA, the CDR3 is TGTGCCACCAGCAGTTTTGGGGACAGGGGGCATCAGCCCCAGCATTTT. The full variable domain, completed using reference TRBV15 and TRBJ1-5, is DAMVIQNPRYQVTQFGKPVTLSCSQTLNHNVMYWYQQKSSQAPKLLFHYYDKDFNNEADTPDNFQSRRPNTSFCFLDIRSPGLGDTAMYLCATSSFGDRGHQPQHFGDGTRLSIL.